Listed below are T cell receptor beta chains from one sample, sequenced in a study of blood T cell repertoires in COVID-19. Sequenced by immunoSEQ multiplex PCR; TCRdb stores in-frame clones only, minus some. This table has approximately 260,000 clones, around 90% appearing once. The sample was peripheral blood. The source of these receptors is a man in his sixties who had recovered from COVID-19. The CDR3 runs from the conserved cysteine through the conserved F or W. The order of the fields is J gene, V gene, D gene, clone size, CDR3 protein, CDR3 DNA. A D gene is named only where the DNA matches it firmly. Part of the rows lack a size; the others show once, few, many or a class for expanded clones.

j_call: TRBJ1-2
v_call: TRBV24-1
d_call: NA
clone_size: once
cdr3_aa: CATSDSTPGGSYGYTF
cdr3_nt: TGTGCCACCAGTGATTCAACACCGGGGGGCAGCTATGGCTACACCTTC

j_call: TRBJ1-6
v_call: TRBV6-5
d_call: NA
clone_size: NA
cdr3_aa: CASRATGHNSPLHF
cdr3_nt: TGTGCCAGCAGAGCTACAGGGCATAATTCACCCCTCCACTTT

j_call: TRBJ2-5
v_call: TRBV5-4
d_call: TRBD2
clone_size: NA
cdr3_aa: CASSLGGEGNQYF
cdr3_nt: TGTGCCAGCAGCTTGGGAGGGGAGGGGAACCAGTACTTC

j_call: TRBJ1-1
v_call: TRBV30
d_call: NA
clone_size: NA
cdr3_aa: CAWSMGHANTEAFF
cdr3_nt: TGTGCCTGGAGTATGGGACATGCGAACACTGAAGCTTTCTTT

j_call: TRBJ1-1
v_call: TRBV5-1
d_call: TRBD1
clone_size: NA
cdr3_aa: CASSGRGRGHTEAFF
cdr3_nt: TGCGCCAGCAGCGGACGCGGGAGGGGGCACACTGAAGCTTTCTTT

j_call: TRBJ1-1
v_call: TRBV19
d_call: NA
clone_size: NA
cdr3_aa: CASSIRATMSTEAFF
cdr3_nt: TGTGCCAGTAGTATCAGGGCCACCATGAGCACTGAAGCTTTCTTT

j_call: TRBJ2-1
v_call: TRBV3-1/TRBV3-2
d_call: NA
clone_size: NA
cdr3_aa: CASSTGPTRDEQFF
cdr3_nt: TGTGCCAGCAGCACGGGCCCTACTAGGGATGAGCAGTTCTTC

j_call: TRBJ2-7
v_call: TRBV6-5
d_call: NA
clone_size: NA
cdr3_aa: CASSLYEQYF
cdr3_nt: TGTGCCAGCAGCCTTTACGAGCAGTACTTC

j_call: TRBJ2-2
v_call: TRBV5-1
d_call: NA
clone_size: NA
cdr3_aa: CASREQGLNTGELFF
cdr3_nt: TGCGCCAGCCGAGAACAGGGTCTAAACACCGGGGAGCTGTTTTTT

j_call: TRBJ2-4
v_call: TRBV2
d_call: NA
clone_size: once
cdr3_aa: CASSEALGVQYF
cdr3_nt: TGTGCCAGCAGTGAAGCGCTCGGGGTTCAGTACTTC

j_call: TRBJ2-1
v_call: TRBV7-6
d_call: TRBD1
clone_size: NA
cdr3_aa: CASSPGTVSDNEQFF
cdr3_nt: TGTGCCAGCAGCCCTGGGACAGTTTCTGACAATGAGCAGTTCTTC

j_call: TRBJ2-7
v_call: TRBV25-1
d_call: TRBD1
clone_size: NA
cdr3_aa: CASSDRQGFNEQYF
cdr3_nt: TGTGCCAGCAGTGATCGACAGGGGTTCAACGAGCAGTACTTC

j_call: TRBJ1-6
v_call: TRBV7-9
d_call: NA
clone_size: NA
cdr3_aa: CASSHPGNPNSPLHF
cdr3_nt: TGTGCCAGCAGCCACCCCGGGAACCCTAATTCACCCCTCCACTTT

j_call: TRBJ1-1
v_call: TRBV6-5
d_call: TRBD1
clone_size: few
cdr3_aa: CASSYLGRGANTEAFF
cdr3_nt: TGTGCCAGCAGTTACTTAGGCAGGGGGGCGAACACTGAAGCTTTCTTT

j_call: TRBJ1-3
v_call: TRBV11-2
d_call: NA
clone_size: NA
cdr3_aa: CASSLRDISGNTIYF
cdr3_nt: TGTGCCAGCAGCCTCAGGGACATCTCTGGAAACACCATATATTTT

j_call: TRBJ1-3
v_call: TRBV7-8
d_call: TRBD1
clone_size: NA
cdr3_aa: CASSPHRGHGNTIYF
cdr3_nt: TGTGCCAGCAGCCCTCACAGGGGGCACGGAAACACCATATATTTT

j_call: TRBJ2-7
v_call: TRBV6-6
d_call: TRBD2
clone_size: NA
cdr3_aa: CASSYVVAGDSYEQYF
cdr3_nt: TGTGCCAGCAGTTACGTGGTAGCGGGGGACTCCTACGAGCAGTACTTC

j_call: TRBJ1-1
v_call: TRBV10-1
d_call: NA
clone_size: few
cdr3_aa: CASSTANTEAFF
cdr3_nt: TGCGCCAGCAGTACAGCAAACACTGAAGCTTTCTTT

j_call: TRBJ2-7
v_call: TRBV9
d_call: TRBD1
clone_size: NA
cdr3_aa: CASSGGQNYEQYF
cdr3_nt: TGTGCCAGCAGCGGGGGACAGAACTACGAGCAGTACTTC

j_call: TRBJ2-5
v_call: TRBV30
d_call: TRBD2
clone_size: NA
cdr3_aa: CAWASGGQETQYF
cdr3_nt: TGTGCCTGGGCTAGCGGGGGACAAGAGACCCAGTACTTC

j_call: TRBJ2-1
v_call: TRBV7-6
d_call: TRBD1
clone_size: NA
cdr3_aa: CASSQTLTGGAYNEQFF
cdr3_nt: TGTGCCAGCAGCCAAACCCTGACAGGGGGCGCTTACAATGAGCAGTTCTTC

j_call: TRBJ1-5
v_call: TRBV18
d_call: TRBD1
clone_size: NA
cdr3_aa: CASSLQGAISNQPQHF
cdr3_nt: TGTGCCAGCTCACTACAGGGGGCGATTAGCAATCAGCCCCAGCATTTT

j_call: TRBJ1-2
v_call: TRBV6-1
d_call: NA
clone_size: NA
cdr3_aa: CASSEIQASNGYTF
cdr3_nt: TGTGCCAGCAGTGAAATCCAGGCCTCGAATGGCTACACCTTC

j_call: TRBJ2-2
v_call: TRBV7-9
d_call: TRBD1
clone_size: NA
cdr3_aa: CASSLETGDTGELFF
cdr3_nt: TGTGCCAGCAGCTTAGAGACAGGGGACACCGGGGAGCTGTTTTTT

j_call: TRBJ2-3
v_call: TRBV2
d_call: NA
clone_size: NA
cdr3_aa: CASSVMRTDTQYF
cdr3_nt: TGTGCCAGCAGTGTCATGAGGACAGATACGCAGTATTTT

j_call: TRBJ2-3
v_call: TRBV5-1
d_call: TRBD1
clone_size: NA
cdr3_aa: CASSQGQGEADTQYF
cdr3_nt: TGCGCCAGCAGCCAAGGACAGGGGGAAGCAGATACGCAGTATTTT

j_call: TRBJ2-5
v_call: TRBV5-1
d_call: TRBD2
clone_size: NA
cdr3_aa: CASRLRGAPDLQETQYF
cdr3_nt: TGCGCCAGCAGGCTGCGGGGGGCCCCCGACCTCCAAGAGACCCAGTACTTC

j_call: TRBJ2-5
v_call: TRBV5-4
d_call: TRBD1
clone_size: NA
cdr3_aa: CATGQGAETQYF
cdr3_nt: TGTGCCACTGGACAGGGGGCCGAGACCCAGTACTTC

j_call: TRBJ1-6
v_call: TRBV6-5
d_call: NA
clone_size: NA
cdr3_aa: CASTGDSSYNSPLHF
cdr3_nt: TGTGCCAGCACAGGGGATAGCTCCTATAATTCACCCCTCCACTTT

j_call: TRBJ1-1
v_call: TRBV9
d_call: TRBD1
clone_size: once
cdr3_aa: CASTQSGTGSAEAFF
cdr3_nt: TGTGCCAGCACGCAATCAGGGACAGGGTCGGCTGAAGCTTTCTTT

j_call: TRBJ2-1
v_call: TRBV18
d_call: TRBD2
clone_size: NA
cdr3_aa: CASSRERLAGHNEQFF
cdr3_nt: TGTGCCAGCTCACGAGAGCGACTAGCGGGGCACAATGAGCAGTTCTTC

j_call: TRBJ1-6
v_call: TRBV19
d_call: NA
clone_size: NA
cdr3_aa: CASSILNSPLHF
cdr3_nt: TGTGCCAGTAGTATTCTCAATTCACCCCTCCACTTT

j_call: TRBJ1-2
v_call: TRBV6-6
d_call: TRBD1
clone_size: NA
cdr3_aa: CASSSGTGGDYTF
cdr3_nt: TGTGCCAGCAGTTCCGGGACAGGGGGGGACTACACCTTC

j_call: TRBJ2-3
v_call: TRBV19
d_call: NA
clone_size: NA
cdr3_aa: CASRWRTSTDTQYF
cdr3_nt: TGTGCCAGTAGGTGGCGGACTAGCACAGATACGCAGTATTTT

j_call: TRBJ1-4
v_call: TRBV4-1
d_call: TRBD1
clone_size: NA
cdr3_aa: CASSPDQGQANEKLFF
cdr3_nt: TGCGCCAGCAGCCCGGACCAGGGACAGGCTAATGAAAAACTGTTTTTT

j_call: TRBJ1-4
v_call: TRBV7-9
d_call: NA
clone_size: NA
cdr3_aa: CASSSTREHNEKLFF
cdr3_nt: TGTGCCAGCAGCTCCACCAGGGAACATAATGAAAAACTGTTTTTT

j_call: TRBJ2-7
v_call: TRBV5-1
d_call: TRBD2
clone_size: many
cdr3_aa: CASVSRGGAVEEQYF
cdr3_nt: TGCGCCAGCGTTTCACGGGGAGGGGCGGTTGAAGAGCAGTACTTC

j_call: TRBJ2-7
v_call: TRBV3-1/TRBV3-2
d_call: TRBD2
clone_size: once
cdr3_aa: CASSQGTSGSYEQYF
cdr3_nt: TGTGCCAGCAGCCAAGGCACTAGCGGCTCCTACGAGCAGTACTTC

j_call: TRBJ1-6
v_call: TRBV2
d_call: TRBD1
clone_size: NA
cdr3_aa: CASSLLPTGVGSPLHF
cdr3_nt: TGTGCCAGCAGTCTACTTCCGACAGGGGTGGGTTCACCCCTCCACTTT

j_call: TRBJ1-4
v_call: TRBV10-3
d_call: TRBD1
clone_size: NA
cdr3_aa: CAISESGGFEKLFF
cdr3_nt: TGTGCCATCAGTGAGTCAGGGGGCTTTGAAAAACTGTTTTTT